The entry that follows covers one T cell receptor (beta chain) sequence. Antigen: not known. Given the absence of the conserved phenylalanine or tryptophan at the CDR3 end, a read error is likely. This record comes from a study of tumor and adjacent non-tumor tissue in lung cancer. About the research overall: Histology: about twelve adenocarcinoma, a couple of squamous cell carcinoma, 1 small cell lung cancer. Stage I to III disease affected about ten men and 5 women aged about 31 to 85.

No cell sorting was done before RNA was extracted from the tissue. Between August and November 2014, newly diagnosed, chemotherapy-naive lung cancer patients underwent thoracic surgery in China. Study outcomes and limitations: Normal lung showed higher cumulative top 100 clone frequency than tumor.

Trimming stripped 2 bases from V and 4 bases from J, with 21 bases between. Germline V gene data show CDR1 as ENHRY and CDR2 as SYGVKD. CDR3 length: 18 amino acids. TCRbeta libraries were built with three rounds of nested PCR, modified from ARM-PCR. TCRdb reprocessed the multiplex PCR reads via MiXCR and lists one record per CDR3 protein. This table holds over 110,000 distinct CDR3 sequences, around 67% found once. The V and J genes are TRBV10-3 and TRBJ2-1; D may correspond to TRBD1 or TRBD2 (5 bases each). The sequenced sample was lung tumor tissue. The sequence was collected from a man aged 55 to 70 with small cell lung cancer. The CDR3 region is CAISELSHSRDPYNEQFV. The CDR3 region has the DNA TGTGCCATCAGTGAGCTCAGTCATTCCCGGGACCCATACAATGAGCAGTTCGTC.